These 19 T cell receptor beta chains share one sample of origin, sequenced in a study of beta chain features in type 1 diabetes. For these TCRs, the target antigens are not known. General study results and limits: In all four CD4+ subsets, TCRB CDR3 length was significantly, moderately reduced in type 1 diabetes.

Sequencing targeted expressed TCRB transcripts, as all isolated RNA had been reverse transcribed. Method: immunoSEQ multiplex PCR; TCRdb's copy keeps in-frame clones and lacks some. Among 200,000 to 250,000 clones, about 15% were seen once, and the ten largest hold about 0.018%. The sequenced sample consisted of naive CD4+ T cells from blood. These receptors came from a man aged 30 to 39 with type 1 diabetes.

This rearrangement joins TRBV7-2 to TRBJ1-1; TRBD1 aligns across 9 bases. CDR1 SGHTA and CDR2 FQGNSA come from the germline V gene. The CDR3 loop spans 13 amino acids. The J segment lost 3 bases and the V segment lost 6 bases, leaving 2 bases of the junction unmatched. The CDR3 nucleotides read TGTGCCAGCAGACGACAGGGGGACACTGAAGCTTTCTTT. It is translated as CASRRQGDTEAFF.

CDR3 sequence (DNA): TGTGCCAGCAGCTCGTCGCGCGACAGGGGATCCTATGGCTACACCTTC. Translation gives CASSSSRDRGSYGYTF. The chain has TRBV5-4 and TRBJ1-2, with 8 bases aligning to TRBD1. Trimming took 3 bases from V and 4 from J; bases not matched to a gene: 11. The V gene's germline CDR1 is SGHNT and CDR2 YYREEE (reference sequence). The CDR3 length is 16 residues.

The chain links TRBV5-6 to TRBJ1-5; TRBD1 agrees at 8 bases. The CDR3 extends over 14 amino acids. CDR1 and CDR2 (germline): SGHDT, YYEEEE. The ends lost 3 bases at V and 7 bases at J; junction bases unmatched: 6. The CDR3 reads CASSWWDRQQPQHF. The CDR3, as DNA: TGTGCCAGCAGCTGGTGGGACAGGCAACAGCCCCAGCATTTT.

This clone was seen a handful of times. The rearrangement links TRBV23-1 to TRBJ2-5; the D gene is possibly TRBD2 (6 bases). TRBV23-1 is given ORF status, its function remaining uncertain. This CDR3 comprises 16 residues. Trimming cost V 4 bases and J 3 bases, with 18 bases left between them. The DNA for the CDR3 is TGCGCCAGCAGTCCGCCTCCGGGACTGATTAAAGAGACCCAGTACTTC. This translates into CASSPPPGLIKETQYF.

The gene calls are TRBV6-5 and TRBJ1-1, with 7 bases matching TRBD1. Germline assignment: CDR1 MNHEY and CDR2 SVGAGI. The CDR3 runs to 13 residues. Losses at the gene ends were 6 bases for V and 4 bases for J; bases not matched to a gene: 5. CDR3 in amino acids: CASSRQGSTEAFF. In DNA, the CDR3 is TGTGCCAGCAGCCGACAGGGAAGCACTGAAGCTTTCTTT.

V usage is TRBV18 and J usage is TRBJ1-2; 8 nucleotides agree with TRBD1. The germline CDR1 and CDR2 sequences are KGHSH and LQKENI. CDR3 length: 14 amino acids. V shed 3 bases, J shed 4 bases, and the junction held 4 bases outside the gene matches. CDR3 sequence: CASSPGQVPYGYTF. The CDR3 bases are TGTGCCAGCTCACCGGGACAGGTGCCCTATGGCTACACCTTC.

This clone turned up a few times. The gene calls are TRBV11-2 and TRBJ2-1, with 11 positions matching TRBD2. Losses at the gene ends were 1 base for V and 5 bases for J; bases not matched to a gene: 4. In germline, CDR1 is SGHAT, CDR2 FQNNGV. CDR3 size: 16 residues. As DNA, the CDR3 is TGTGCCAGCAGCTTAGTTCCTAGCGGGGGGAACAATGAGCAGTTCTTC. Its protein product is CASSLVPSGGNNEQFF. The whole variable domain, filled in from reference TRBV11-2 and TRBJ2-1, reads EAGVAQSPRYKIIEKRQSVAFWCNPISGHATLYWYQQILGQGPKLLIQFQNNGVVDDSQLPKDRFSAERLKGVDSTLKIQPAKLEDSAVYLCASSLVPSGGNNEQFFGPGTRLTVL.

This clone was seen a handful of times. V usage is TRBV11-1 and J usage is TRBJ2-2; no definite D call. The germline gives CDR1 SGHAT, CDR2 FQDESV (reference sequence). The CDR3 is 16 amino acids. V lost 4 bases and J lost 2, with 14 bases in between. Here the CDR3 reads CASSSPRRSNTGELFF. CDR3 sequence (DNA): TGTGCCAGCAGCTCCCCCCGTCGGAGTAACACCGGGGAGCTGTTTTTT.

This chain connects TRBV6-5 to TRBJ1-1; D gene uncertain. The CDR3 extends over 13 amino acids. In germline, CDR1 is MNHEY, CDR2 SVGAGI. V was trimmed by 7 bases and J by 1 base, leaving 10 bases between them. The CDR3 region is CASTTTGNTEAFF. The CDR3 DNA reads TGTGCCAGCACCACCACGGGGAACACTGAAGCTTTCTTT.

The CDR3 protein is CASRTGIDGETQYF. CDR3 DNA: TGTGCCAGTAGGACAGGGATCGATGGAGAGACCCAGTACTTC. The chain uses TRBV10-3 and TRBJ2-5, with 8 bases aligning to TRBD1. The CDR3 loop spans 14 amino acids. V trimming: 10 bases; J trimming: 4 bases; junction bases outside the gene matches: 11. CDR1 is ENHRY and CDR2 is SYGVKD in the germline V gene.

This clone has a handful of counts. The chain uses TRBV5-4 and TRBJ1-2; 11 nucleotides align to TRBD1. CDR3 length equals 15 residues. The germline V gene has CDR1 SGHNT and CDR2 YYREEE (reference sequence). With 5 bases clipped from V and 6 bases from J, the junction kept 9 bases outside the gene matches. In nucleotides, the CDR3 is TGTGCCAGCAGGAGGACAGGGGGCTACGAGGATGGCTACACCTTC. Translated, it gives CASRRTGGYEDGYTF. The whole variable domain, filled in from reference TRBV5-4 and TRBJ1-2, reads ETGVTQSPTHLIKTRGQQVTLRCSSQSGHNTVSWYQQALGQGPQFIFQYYREEENGRGNFPPRFSGLQFPNYSSELNVNALELDDSALYLCASRRTGGYEDGYTFGSGTRLTVV.

The chain uses TRBV2 and TRBJ2-3; the match to TRBD1 covers 7 bases. The V gene end was trimmed by 3 bases and the J gene end by 2 bases; junction bases not matched to a gene: 11. Germline V gives CDR1 SNHLY, CDR2 FYNNEI. The CDR3 extends over 17 amino acids. The CDR3 DNA is TGTGCCAGCAGTGAGAGCCCCGACAGGGTTTACACAGATACGCAGTATTTT. It yields the protein CASSESPDRVYTDTQYF.

This clone was detected a few times. Here the CDR3 reads CASRSRAEKLFF. The DNA for the CDR3 is TGTGCCAGCAGATCTAGAGCTGAAAAACTGTTTTTT. The chain links TRBV19 to TRBJ1-4; D unresolved. V was trimmed by 9 bases and J by 7 bases, leaving 12 bases between them. Germline V gene data show CDR1 as LNHDA and CDR2 as SQIVND (reference sequence). CDR3 length equals 12 residues.

The chain joins TRBV30 to TRBJ1-5; unclear D gene. The CDR3 totals 14 residues. Per the germline V gene, CDR1 is GTSNPN and CDR2 is SVGIG (reference sequence). V lost 2 bases and J lost 4, with 12 bases in between. CDR3 sequence: CAWSTQGGNQPQHF. The CDR3 nucleotides read TGTGCCTGGAGTACCCAAGGCGGGAATCAGCCCCAGCATTTT.

This chain uses TRBV7-9 with TRBJ1-4; tentative D call: TRBD1 (6 bases). The ends were cut back, 5 bases at V and 3 bases at J, with 16 bases in the middle. The CDR3 has 16 residues. Germline V gives CDR1 SEHNR, CDR2 FQNEAQ (reference sequence). CDR3 in amino acids: CASSPLGQSANEKLFF. CDR3 nucleotide sequence: TGTGCCAGCAGCCCCCTAGGACAGTCGGCTAATGAAAAACTGTTTTTT.

This clone showed up just a few times. Germline is not matched at one junction end, which may reflect a read error. The rearrangement joins TRBV23-1 to TRBJ1-2; TRBD1 is a possible D gene (6 bases). TRBV23-1 falls under the ORF class, with uncertain function. The length of the CDR3 is 12 residues. The CDR3 reads CASSQLPRGIPF. The CDR3 coding sequence is TGCGCCAGCAGTCAACTCCCCAGGGGAATCCCCTTC.

This clone has more than one count but fewer than ten. The chain joins TRBV11-2 to TRBJ2-7, with 10 positions matching TRBD1. J lost 2 bases, V lost 5 bases, and 6 bases had no gene match. Germline V CDR1 and CDR2: SGHAT, FQNNGV. The CDR3 extends over 15 amino acids. The CDR3 DNA sequence: TGTGCCAGCAGCATTACGACAGGGGGCACCTACGAGCAGTACTTC. Amino acid sequence: CASSITTGGTYEQYF.

This clone was seen a handful of times. The rearrangement joins TRBV2 to TRBJ1-5; D is ambiguous. Trimming removed 4 bases from V and 7 bases from J, with 14 bases in between. The CDR3 is 14 amino acids. The germline CDR1 and CDR2 sequences are SNHLY and FYNNEI. The chain's CDR3 is CASSVGRRTQPQHF. The CDR3 bases are TGTGCCAGCAGTGTAGGCAGGAGGACCCAGCCCCAGCATTTT.

The V and J genes are TRBV6-5 and TRBJ2-7; 9 bases agree with TRBD2. The CDR3 loop spans 13 amino acids. V dropped 6 bases and J dropped 5; count of bases not matched to a gene: 5. The germline V gene has CDR1 MNHEY and CDR2 SVGAGI. CDR3 sequence reads: CASRRGGQHEQYF. For the CDR3, the DNA is TGTGCCAGCAGGCGGGGGGGTCAGCACGAGCAGTACTTC.